This TCR beta chain was retrieved from a study of CD8 T cell repertoires and HIV-1 epitope variants (dated by TCRdb to the early 2020s). Background for the entire study: Twenty-five peptides representing autologous and known Gag and Nef epitope variants were each used to stimulate T cells in separate culture wells. Among the control conditions were a peptide pool of CMV, EBV and flu, the Ebola AY9 epitope serving as a negative control, and a well with no peptide. The epitopes tested covered three Gag epitope families plus Nef HW9 and YT9. T cells were enriched using the EasySep Human T Cell Enrichment Kit and were co-cultured with equal numbers of autologous T cell-negative cells serving as antigen-presenting cells. Cultures ran for around 10 days in IMDM with gentamicin, with half-media changes on days 3 and 7 adding IL-2, IL-7 and IL-15. A 1M T cell aliquot was kept as an uncultured baseline condition, separate from the roughly 87 T cell cultures. Running each culture condition in triplicate, except for one peptide done in duplicate, gave a total of 75 to 95 T cell cultures.

About this clone itself: This clone's antigen is unknown. Base qualities are not provided; no much larger clone lies one nucleotide away.

The CDR3 has 16 amino acids, counting the end cysteine and phenylalanine. Kept here is only the CDR3 DNA, which spans 48 bases and is read in frame from base 1. CDR1 MNHNY and CDR2 SVGAGI were looked up in the germline V gene (reference sequence). V is trimmed back by 6 bases and J by 6 bases, and the junction contains 9 bases that no gene match accounts for. The EasySep Human CD8+ T Cell Enrichment Kit was used on day 10 to isolate CD8+ T cells from every culture. The immunoSEQ platform was used to sequence TCR beta CDR3 regions at survey depth. The QIAamp DNA micro kit was used to extract genomic DNA from every cultured and uncultured CD8+ T cell population. The study's processing was this. Samples with fewer than 5,000 productive reads were excluded, which removed about 6.5% of the roughly 75 HIV peptide-stimulated cultures. Sequences were trimmed to CDR3 by a MANAFEST web app, and nonproductive sequences, CDR3s under 5 amino acids, and sequences not starting with C or ending with F/W were removed. To count as antigen-specific, a clonotype had to be expanded in at least 2 of 3 replicates compared with the no-peptide control at FDR 0.01, and only within one epitope family. Specific clonotypes also needed at least fivefold higher frequency than in wells stimulated with peptides from other epitope families. The table comes from immuneACCESS by way of TCRdb, which keeps in-frame sequences with V and J called. Part of the clones is missing from these tables; in studies checked, under half for an unresolved V gene and the rest for unknown reasons. That table furnishes V, J and clone size, whereas the DNA furnished D and trimming. In all, the sample holds about 4,800 clones, and around 69% of those were seen once. The ten largest account for 40% to 50% of the sample.

The investigation overall reported the following: About five clonotypes recognized the Nef KF9 family and one clonotype recognized the HW9 family, while no responses to the TAALDMSHF plasma variant were seen. Roughly nine antigen-specific TCR beta clonotypes were identified, and about 6 of them appeared cross-reactive for autologous or known escape epitope variants. The assay identified only TCR beta chains and indicated proliferation in response to antigen, without indicating T cell function or cytokine profile.

The rearranged segments are TRBV6-6 and TRBJ2-2; TRBD2 agrees with 11 junctional bases. This TCR was recovered from a male donor with HIV. Material for sequencing was cultured CD8+ T cells derived from PBMCs. In nucleotide form, the sequence is TGTGCCAGCAGCCAAACTAGCGGGGGCACGGCCGGGGAGCTGTTTTTT. It translates as CASSQTSGGTAGELFF.